This is a list of T cell receptor beta chains from one sample in a study of post-analysis software for immune sequencing data. MiXCR was run by TCRdb on the PCR reads, yielding one entry per CDR3 protein. In the table there are 600,000 to 750,000 distinct CDR3 sequences, approximately 60% of which are singletons. Sequenced sample: blood. The receptors shown here come from a girl aged 2-10 years with multiple sclerosis. Both conserved end residues are part of each CDR3. D genes are given only for firm matches. The size entry is marked missing in some rows and otherwise reads once, few, many or a size class.

>.|.|TRBV11-2|TRBJ2-2
CASSTQSGGELFF
TGTGCCAGCAGCACCCAGTCGGGCGGGGAGCTGTTTTTT
>TRBD2|once|TRBV20-1|TRBJ2-3
CSAGTSPTDTQYF
TGCAGTGCTGGGACTAGCCCCACAGATACGCAGTATTTT
>.|.|TRBV29-1|TRBJ2-1
CSVGQSPDQFF
TGCAGCGTTGGACAGAGCCCCGATCAGTTCTTC
>TRBD2|.|TRBV29-1|TRBJ2-1
CSVELLAGEYNEQFF
TGCAGCGTTGAACTACTAGCGGGGGAATACAATGAGCAGTTCTTC
>TRBD2|.|TRBV7-9|TRBJ2-7
CASSLGLAGGRGHGVEQYF
TGTGCCAGCAGCTTAGGACTAGCGGGAGGCCGGGGGCACGGTGTGGAGCAGTACTTC
>.|once|TRBV5-1|TRBJ2-7
CASSSGRGFTEQYF
TGCGCCAGCAGCAGTGGACGGGGCTTTACCGAGCAGTACTTC
>.|.|TRBV5-5|TRBJ1-1
CASSSRDRQQNTEAFF
TGTGCCAGCAGCTCTAGAGACCGACAACAGAACACTGAAGCTTTCTTT
>.|.|TRBV6-6|TRBJ1-5
CASSLGAQPNSNQPQHF
TGTGCCAGCAGTCTTGGGGCACAGCCAAATAGCAATCAGCCCCAGCATTTT
>TRBD2|.|TRBV9|TRBJ2-1
CATAPSGRSNEQFF
TGTGCCACCGCACCTAGCGGGAGGTCCAATGAGCAGTTCTTC
>TRBD1|.|TRBV5-1|TRBJ2-7
CASSPDRLDEQYF
TGCGCCAGCAGCCCGGACAGGTTGGACGAGCAGTACTTC
>.|.|TRBV12-3/TRBV12-4|TRBJ1-5
CASSPGGLSNQPQHF
TGTGCCAGCAGTCCTGGTGGACTGAGCAATCAGCCCCAGCATTTT
>.|.|TRBV5-1|TRBJ2-1
CASSLNPSGSSNEQFF
TGCGCCAGCTCCCTGAACCCTAGTGGGAGTTCGAATGAGCAGTTCTTC
>TRBD2|.|TRBV28|TRBJ2-7
CASSSGIRLAGWGGGEQYF
TGTGCCAGCAGTTCAGGAATTCGACTAGCGGGATGGGGTGGGGGCGAGCAGTACTTC
>.|few|TRBV7-9|TRBJ1-1
CASSLVQDTEAFF
TGTGCCAGCAGCTTAGTACAGGACACTGAAGCTTTCTTT
>TRBD1|.|TRBV7-9|TRBJ2-1
CASSLEQGLYEQFF
TGTGCCAGCAGCTTAGAACAGGGGCTTTATGAGCAGTTCTTC
>TRBD2|.|TRBV9|TRBJ2-2
CASSGDLAEHTGELFF
TGTGCCAGCAGCGGAGACCTAGCGGAGCACACCGGGGAGCTGTTTTTT
>.|.|TRBV20-1|TRBJ2-3
CSASAPRTDTQYF
TGCAGTGCTAGCGCTCCGCGCACAGATACGCAGTATTTT
>TRBD2|.|TRBV9|TRBJ2-5
CASSRLLAGDKETQYF
TGTGCCAGCAGCCGTCTTTTAGCGGGTGATAAAGAGACCCAGTACTTC
>.|.|TRBV30|TRBJ2-4
CAWSSGRENIQYF
TGTGCCTGGAGTAGTGGTCGCGAAAACATTCAGTACTTC
>.|.|TRBV5-6|TRBJ2-3
CASSTITAPTDTQYF
TGTGCCAGCAGCACCATCACGGCACCCACAGATACGCAGTATTTT
>.|few|TRBV11-2|TRBJ1-6
CASSAYGYNSPLHF
TGTGCCAGCAGCGCCTACGGGTATAATTCACCCCTCCACTTT
>.|.|TRBV28|TRBJ1-2
CASSVRGEANYGYTF
TGTGCCAGCAGTGTAAGGGGGGAAGCTAACTATGGCTACACCTTC
>.|.|TRBV30|TRBJ2-1
CAWTNPGQRYNEQFF
TGTGCCTGGACTAATCCGGGCCAGAGATACAATGAGCAGTTCTTC
>TRBD1|few|TRBV12-3/TRBV12-4|TRBJ2-5
CASSPGQGTQETQYF
TGTGCCAGCAGTCCGGGACAGGGAACCCAAGAGACCCAGTACTTC
>TRBD1|few|TRBV7-2|TRBJ1-5
CASSLDRGNQPQHF
TGTGCCAGCAGTTTGGACAGGGGCAATCAGCCCCAGCATTTT
>TRBD1|few|TRBV20-1|TRBJ1-2
CSARDPQGGYGYTF
TGCAGTGCTAGAGATCCACAGGGGGGCTATGGCTACACCTTC
>TRBD1|few|TRBV29-1|TRBJ2-1
CSVDRTGASYNEQFF
TGCAGCGTTGACCGGACAGGTGCCTCCTACAATGAGCAGTTCTTC
>.|.|TRBV2|TRBJ1-4
CASRGGPNEKLFF
TGTGCCAGCAGGGGAGGCCCTAATGAAAAACTGTTTTTT
>.|.|TRBV27|TRBJ1-1
CASSLSEGSEAFF
TGTGCCAGCAGTTTATCAGAAGGCAGTGAAGCTTTCTTT
>TRBD1|.|TRBV20-1|TRBJ1-1
CSAVGQTNTEAFF
TGCAGTGCTGTGGGACAGACGAACACTGAAGCTTTCTTT
>TRBD2|few|TRBV7-3|TRBJ2-7
CASSLGGRPYEQYF
TGTGCCAGCAGCTTAGGCGGGAGGCCCTACGAGCAGTACTTC
>.|few|TRBV4-1|TRBJ2-3
CASSQGSTDTQYF
TGTGCCAGCAGCCAGGGAAGCACAGATACGCAGTATTTT
>.|.|TRBV20-1|TRBJ1-2
CSARGSTSRGYTF
TGCAGTGCTAGGGGGTCAACCAGTAGGGGCTACACCTTC
>.|.|TRBV3-1|TRBJ1-2
CASSQDNNYGYTF
TGTGCCAGCAGCCAAGATAATAACTATGGCTACACCTTC
>.|few|TRBV29-1|TRBJ2-7
CSVEDSSNEQYF
TGCAGCGTAGAGGACAGCTCCAACGAGCAGTACTTC
>.|few|TRBV5-1|TRBJ2-3
CASNITDTQYF
TGCGCCAGCAACATCACAGATACGCAGTATTTT
>TRBD2|few|TRBV12-3/TRBV12-4|TRBJ2-3
CASSLAGRGGTDTQYF
TGTGCCAGCAGTTTAGCTGGGCGGGGGGGCACAGATACGCAGTATTTT
>.|.|TRBV4-1|TRBJ2-1
CASSLTDGYNEQFF
TGCGCCAGCAGCTTAACCGACGGTTACAATGAGCAGTTCTTC
>.|few|TRBV10-3|TRBJ2-3
CAISEFADTQYF
TGTGCCATCAGTGAGTTTGCAGATACGCAGTATTTT
>TRBD1|few|TRBV2|TRBJ2-5
CASSGQGPQETQYF
TGTGCCAGCAGTGGACAGGGACCTCAAGAGACCCAGTACTTC
>.|.|TRBV7-8|TRBJ2-1
CASSILRDMGVAYNEQFF
TGTGCCAGCAGCATACTCCGGGACATGGGGGTTGCTTACAATGAGCAGTTCTTC
>.|few|TRBV6-1|TRBJ1-2
CASSATVRYGYTF
TGTGCCAGCAGTGCTACAGTACGCTATGGCTACACCTTC
>TRBD1|.|TRBV20-1|TRBJ2-7
CSARLLGGAENEQYF
TGCAGTGCTAGGCTCTTAGGGGGCGCGGAAAATGAGCAGTACTTC
>.|.|TRBV7-2|TRBJ2-5
CASSLSSEGRETQYF
TGTGCCAGCAGCTTAAGCTCTGAGGGGCGTGAGACCCAGTACTTC
>TRBD2|.|TRBV9|TRBJ2-1
CASSDLLAGEQFF
TGTGCCAGCAGCGACCTACTAGCGGGCGAGCAGTTCTTC
>TRBD1|.|TRBV2|TRBJ2-3
CASNGQGRTDTQYF
TGTGCCAGCAATGGACAGGGAAGGACAGATACGCAGTATTTT
>.|.|TRBV7-2|TRBJ2-3
CASSLARQGRDTQYF
TGTGCCAGCAGCTTAGCGCGCCAGGGAAGAGATACGCAGTATTTT
>.|.|TRBV20-1|TRBJ1-2
CSALYSGTNYGYTF
TGCAGTGCACTATACAGCGGAACTAACTATGGCTACACCTTC
>.|.|TRBV12-3/TRBV12-4|TRBJ1-2
CASSLASTGTYGYTF
TGTGCCAGCAGTTTAGCGTCGACAGGCACCTATGGCTACACCTTC
>TRBD2|few|TRBV7-8|TRBJ2-1
CASSETSGKQFF
TGTGCCAGCAGCGAAACTAGCGGGAAGCAGTTCTTC
>TRBD2|few|TRBV7-9|TRBJ2-5
CASSFRGDYYGQETQYF
TGTGCCAGCAGCTTCCGGGGGGACTACTATGGCCAAGAGACCCAGTACTTC
>TRBD1|.|TRBV5-1|TRBJ1-2
CASSLTGAHGYTF
TGCGCCAGCAGCTTGACAGGGGCGCATGGCTACACCTTC
>.|.|TRBV5-1|TRBJ2-2
CASSLGQTGELFF
TGCGCCAGCAGCTTGGGTCAGACCGGGGAGCTGTTTTTT
>.|.|TRBV11-2|TRBJ1-1
CASSNRANTEAFF
TGTGCCAGCAGCAACAGGGCGAACACTGAAGCTTTCTTT
>TRBD1|.|TRBV4-1|TRBJ2-5
CASSQRGQGEETQYF
TGCGCCAGCAGCCAACGGGGACAGGGGGAAGAGACCCAGTACTTC